These T cell receptor beta chains were read from a single sample in a study of blood T cell repertoires in COVID-19. Only in-frame clones appear in the TCRdb table, and some are missing; sequencing was by immunoSEQ multiplex PCR. The sample records approximately 170,000 clones, 74% being singletons. The sequencing input was peripheral blood. The source is a woman at least 80 years old with acute or convalescent COVID-19. Both conserved end residues are part of each CDR3. A D gene is named only where the DNA matches it firmly. Clone size is not always given. Where it is, it says once, few, many or a class for expanded clones.

v_call,j_call,d_call,clone_size,cdr3_aa,cdr3_nt
TRBV4-3,TRBJ1-1,-,-,CASSQAVDRHGNTEAFF,TGCGCCAGCAGCCAAGCTGTAGACCGACATGGGAACACTGAAGCTTTCTTT
TRBV28,TRBJ1-5,-,-,CASLFWGGNSNQPQHF,TGTGCCAGCTTATTTTGGGGGGGAAATAGCAATCAGCCCCAGCATTTT
TRBV7-9,TRBJ2-2,TRBD1,-,CASHGQANTGELFF,TGTGCCAGCCATGGACAGGCTAACACCGGGGAGCTGTTTTTT
TRBV5-1,TRBJ2-1,TRBD2,-,CASSPGLAGINEQFF,TGCGCCAGCAGCCCGGGACTAGCGGGCATTAATGAGCAGTTCTTC
TRBV28,TRBJ2-1,-,-,CASRSPGGRQFF,TGTGCCAGCAGGTCCCCAGGGGGGAGGCAGTTCTTC
TRBV7-9,TRBJ1-5,TRBD1,once,CASSLEGARPPQHF,TGTGCCAGCAGCTTAGAGGGGGCGCGTCCGCCCCAGCATTTT
TRBV19,TRBJ1-6,-,-,CASSTQGYNSPLHF,TGTGCCAGTAGTACCCAGGGCTATAATTCACCCCTCCACTTT
TRBV2,TRBJ2-7,TRBD2,-,CASSTQGLVDMAGQYF,TGTGCCAGCAGTACTCAAGGACTAGTTGATATGGCTGGGCAGTACTTC
TRBV7-9,TRBJ2-3,-,-,CASSLTGKTDTQYF,TGTGCCAGCAGCTTAACGGGAAAGACAGATACGCAGTATTTT
TRBV28,TRBJ1-4,-,-,CASRNNPGATNEKLFF,TGTGCCAGCAGGAATAATCCCGGGGCAACTAATGAAAAACTGTTTTTT
TRBV9,TRBJ2-1,TRBD2,-,CASSVELAGEQFF,TGTGCCAGCAGCGTAGAGTTAGCGGGAGAGCAGTTCTTC
TRBV28,TRBJ1-5,TRBD1,-,CASSSLGGDRVSQPQHF,TGTGCCAGCAGTTCCCTGGGCGGGGACAGGGTTAGCCAGCCCCAGCATTTT
TRBV7-9,TRBJ1-2,-,few,CASSAPVVQGYTF,TGTGCCAGCAGCGCCCCGGTGGTTCAAGGCTACACCTTC
TRBV7-9,TRBJ2-7,TRBD1,once,CASSYGTANSYEQYF,TGTGCCAGCAGCTATGGGACAGCCAACTCCTACGAGCAGTACTTC
TRBV5-1,TRBJ2-1,TRBD2,-,CASSLRGEDYNEQFF,TGCGCCAGCAGCTTGCGGGGGGAGGACTACAATGAGCAGTTCTTC
TRBV28,TRBJ1-3,TRBD1,-,CASRSPGQGWLRSGNTIYF,TGTGCCAGCAGGAGCCCGGGACAGGGATGGTTAAGGTCTGGAAACACCATATATTTT
TRBV3-1/TRBV3-2,TRBJ2-1,TRBD2,few,CASSQVPGLAGFNEQFF,TGTGCCAGCAGCCAAGTCCCGGGACTAGCGGGATTCAATGAGCAGTTCTTC
TRBV2,TRBJ2-3,-,-,CASNYGQSSTDTQYF,TGTGCCAGCAACTATGGACAGTCTAGCACAGATACGCAGTATTTT
TRBV19,TRBJ1-2,-,-,CASTKTGSTYGYTF,TGTGCCAGTACCAAGACAGGATCTACCTATGGCTACACCTTC
TRBV11-2,TRBJ2-7,-,-,CASSLMELNEQYF,TGTGCCAGCAGCTTAATGGAGTTGAACGAGCAGTACTTC
TRBV19,TRBJ2-7,-,-,CASSTSTVSEQYF,TGTGCCAGTAGTACCTCGACAGTCTCCGAGCAGTACTTC
TRBV7-6,TRBJ1-1,-,-,CASSLWRNTEAFF,TGTGCCAGCAGCTTATGGAGGAACACTGAAGCTTTCTTT
TRBV3-1/TRBV3-2,TRBJ2-1,TRBD2,-,CASSELAGDGNEQFF,TGTGCCAGCAGCGAGCTAGCGGGAGACGGGAATGAGCAGTTCTTC
TRBV28,TRBJ2-7,TRBD2,-,CASSLLGGSSYEQYF,TGTGCCAGCAGTTTACTCGGCGGGAGCTCCTACGAGCAGTACTTC
TRBV28,TRBJ2-7,-,-,CASSSGSYPYEQYF,TGTGCCAGCAGTTCCGGGAGCTACCCCTACGAGCAGTACTTC
TRBV6-5,TRBJ1-1,-,once,CASSIQGGMNTEAFF,TGTGCCAGCAGTATCCAGGGTGGGATGAACACTGAAGCTTTCTTT
TRBV28,TRBJ1-1,-,-,CASSWTGRGGIEAFF,TGTGCCAGCAGTTGGACGGGAAGGGGGGGTATTGAAGCTTTCTTT
TRBV27,TRBJ2-1,TRBD1,many,CASISGTGDNEQFF,TGTGCCAGCATCTCGGGGACAGGGGACAATGAGCAGTTCTTC
TRBV4-1,TRBJ2-3,TRBD2,-,CASSQATSVGTDTQYF,TGCGCCAGCAGCCAAGCGACTAGCGTTGGCACAGATACGCAGTATTTT
TRBV3-1/TRBV3-2,TRBJ2-2,-,-,CASSNQMAGELFF,TGTGCCAGCAGCAATCAGATGGCCGGGGAGCTGTTTTTT
TRBV5-1,TRBJ2-2,TRBD1,few,CASSFGQVTGELFF,TGCGCCAGCAGCTTCGGACAGGTCACCGGGGAGCTGTTTTTT
TRBV7-2,TRBJ2-4,TRBD2,-,CASSLAQRGMAKNIQYF,TGTGCCAGCAGCTTAGCGCAGCGGGGAATGGCCAAAAACATTCAGTACTTC
TRBV18,TRBJ2-7,-,-,CASSPFGTNSYEQYF,TGTGCCAGCTCACCATTTGGGACAAACTCCTACGAGCAGTACTTC
TRBV5-1,TRBJ2-5,TRBD1,-,CASSLTGDRETQYF,TGCGCCAGCAGCTTGACAGGGGATAGAGAGACCCAGTACTTC
TRBV29-1,TRBJ1-2,-,-,CSVGGTNKGTF,TGCAGCGTTGGAGGGACAAATAAGGGCACCTTC
TRBV5-1,TRBJ1-4,-,-,CASSLAVNEKLFF,TGCGCCAGCAGCTTGGCAGTTAATGAAAAACTGTTTTTT
TRBV7-9,TRBJ2-1,TRBD1,-,CASSLGGQGAHGEQFF,TGTGCCAGCAGCTTAGGGGGACAGGGGGCGCATGGTGAGCAGTTCTTC
TRBV28,TRBJ2-3,TRBD1,few,CATITGTGTDTQYF,TGTGCCACGATCACCGGGACAGGCACAGATACGCAGTATTTT
TRBV19,TRBJ2-7,TRBD1,few,CASSPRGTGAYEQYF,TGTGCCAGTAGTCCCCGAGGGACAGGGGCCTACGAGCAGTACTTC
TRBV5-1,TRBJ2-1,TRBD1,-,CASSRGDSSNEQFF,TGCGCCAGCAGCCGAGGGGACAGCAGCAATGAGCAGTTCTTC
TRBV6-5,TRBJ2-7,-,-,CASSYSTGYEQYF,TGTGCCAGCAGTTACTCGACCGGGTATGAGCAGTACTTC
TRBV10-3,TRBJ2-7,TRBD2,once,CATEGLAGTNEQYF,TGTGCCACAGAGGGACTAGCGGGAACTAACGAGCAGTACTTC
TRBV29-1,TRBJ1-4,-,-,CSVSPDSGRVEKLFF,TGCAGCGTTTCCCCGGACAGTGGTCGGGTGGAGAAACTGTTTTTT
TRBV29-1,TRBJ1-1,-,-,CSAQAQGGTEAFF,TGCAGCGCCCAGGCGCAGGGAGGCACTGAAGCTTTCTTT
TRBV18,TRBJ1-6,TRBD1,-,CASSATGLNSPLHF,TGTGCCAGCTCGGCGACAGGGTTGAATTCACCCCTCCACTTT
TRBV10-3,TRBJ1-6,TRBD1,-,CAISEGRGLGNSPLHF,TGTGCCATCAGTGAGGGCAGGGGGCTTGGGAATTCACCCCTCCACTTT
TRBV14,TRBJ2-5,TRBD1,-,CASSQVFARGIETQYF,TGTGCCAGCAGCCAAGTGTTCGCCAGGGGGATAGAGACCCAGTACTTC
TRBV28,TRBJ2-1,TRBD1,-,CASSVTRTGMDEQFF,TGTGCCAGCAGTGTAACCAGGACAGGGATGGATGAGCAGTTCTTC
TRBV6-6,TRBJ2-1,-,-,CASSYSRLDEQFF,TGTGCCAGCAGTTACTCGCGGCTAGATGAGCAGTTCTTC
TRBV18,TRBJ2-3,-,-,CASSPLRETSTDTQYF,TGTGCCAGCTCACCACTTCGGGAGACTAGCACAGATACGCAGTATTTT
TRBV6-6,TRBJ2-1,TRBD2,few,CASTSGTSGHNEQFF,TGTGCCAGCACCTCCGGGACTAGCGGTCACAATGAGCAGTTCTTC
TRBV5-8,TRBJ2-1,TRBD2,few,CASSVGLADYNEQFF,TGTGCCAGCAGCGTGGGACTAGCGGACTACAATGAGCAGTTCTTC
TRBV18,TRBJ2-2,-,-,CASSRAVLGQGPNTGELFF,TGTGCCAGCTCACGTGCGGTTTTAGGACAAGGCCCGAACACCGGGGAGCTGTTTTTT
TRBV6-5,TRBJ1-2,-,few,CASSQDSNYGYTF,TGTGCCAGCAGTCAGGACTCTAACTATGGCTACACCTTC
TRBV9,TRBJ2-3,-,-,CASSVGTTHTDTQYF,TGTGCCAGCAGCGTCGGAACTACCCACACAGATACGCAGTATTTT
TRBV15,TRBJ2-7,TRBD1,-,CATSRDGTVEQYF,TGTGCCACCAGCAGAGACGGGACAGTCGAGCAGTACTTC
TRBV19,TRBJ1-5,-,few,CASSPGQKNQPQHF,TGTGCCAGTAGTCCCGGACAGAAGAATCAGCCCCAGCATTTT